The 23 T cell receptor beta chains presented below share a single source sample, sequenced in a study of T cell changes during pregnancy in multiple sclerosis. The protocol was immunoSEQ multiplex PCR, while the TCRdb copy is restricted to in-frame clones and leaves out a portion. The sample has 95,000 to 100,000 clones, about 90% seen once. Sequencing used peripheral blood, obtained in the second trimester of pregnancy. These receptors all stem from a female donor with multiple sclerosis, enrolled in a pregnancy study.

V is TRBV7-2 and J is TRBJ2-1; tentative D call: TRBD1 (6 bases). The CDR3 totals 15 residues. V was pared by 5 bases and J by 2 bases, with 13 bases between. Looked up from germline, CDR1 is SGHTA and CDR2 is FQGNSA. The CDR3 region has the DNA TGTGCCAGCAGCCCCAGCAGGGACACCTACAATGAGCAGTTCTTC. Protein product: CASSPSRDTYNEQFF.

The gene calls are TRBV7-9 and TRBJ2-1; D remains ambiguous. Germline assignment: CDR1 SEHNR and CDR2 FQNEAQ (reference sequence). The CDR3 is 11 amino acids. The V and J ends lost 5 bases and 6 bases respectively, with 5 bases between them. The CDR3 DNA sequence: TGTGCCAGCAGCCCAGGCAATGAGCAGTTCTTC. Protein sequence: CASSPGNEQFF.

The chain combines TRBV6-5 with TRBJ2-1; D not resolved. The CDR3 is made up of 14 amino acids. V was clipped by 5 bases and J by 2 bases, with 10 bases between them. Germline V gives CDR1 MNHEY, CDR2 SVGAGI. Here the CDR3 reads CASSAARAYNEQFF. In nucleotides, the CDR3 is TGTGCCAGCAGTGCCGCCCGGGCCTACAATGAGCAGTTCTTC.

CDR3 residues: CASSYSGLRTGTEAFF. CDR3 DNA: TGTGCCAGCAGTTACTCAGGCTTGAGAACGGGCACTGAAGCTTTCTTT. The rearrangement joins TRBV6-5 to TRBJ1-1; D unclear. CDR3 length: 16 amino acids. The germline CDR1 and CDR2 sequences are MNHEY and SVGAGI. Trimming shortened V by 0 bases and J by 4 bases, and 15 bases separated the two germline ends.

The gene calls are TRBV5-1 and TRBJ1-1, with a tentative D call TRBD1 (6 bases). The CDR3 runs 15 residues. Trimming cost V 0 bases and J 6 bases, with 15 bases left between them. Germline lookup yields CDR1 SGHRS and CDR2 YFSETQ. Written as DNA, the CDR3 is TGCGCCAGCAGCTTGGACGGCCGACAGGTTGCTGAAGCTTTCTTT. Residues: CASSLDGRQVAEAFF.

The V gene is TRBV29-1, the J gene TRBJ2-2, with 8 positions matching TRBD1. The CDR3 consists of 15 residues. The V segment lost 3 bases and the J segment 4 bases; nucleotides outside the gene matches: 7. Germline values: CDR1 SQVTM, CDR2 ANQGSEA. The chain's CDR3 is CSVEDRANPTGELFF. Written as DNA, the CDR3 is TGCAGCGTTGAGGACAGGGCCAACCCCACCGGGGAGCTGTTTTTT.

The chain has TRBV7-2 and TRBJ2-3; 8 nucleotides match TRBD2. CDR1 and CDR2 from the germline V gene are SGHTA and FQGNSA. This CDR3 has 17 amino acids. The trim removed 0 bases at V and 9 bases at J, leaving 14 bases unmatched. The CDR3, as DNA: TGTGCCAGCAGCTTAGCGGGGCGGGAGGCCACCGGAATGACGCAGTATTTT. Translated: CASSLAGREATGMTQYF.

The chain links TRBV28 to TRBJ1-1, with D unclear. Germline CDR1 MDHEN, CDR2 SYDVKM. This CDR3 is built from 14 residues. Deletions cut 6 bases from V and 0 bases from J, with 11 bases between. The chain's CDR3 is CASRFGRVNTEAFF. The CDR3, as DNA: TGTGCCAGCAGATTCGGGCGGGTGAACACTGAAGCTTTCTTT.

The J gene is TRBJ2-7, the V gene TRBV18; the match to TRBD1 covers 9 bases. Germline CDR1 KGHSH, CDR2 LQKENI. The ends lost 1 base at V and 6 bases at J; junction bases unmatched: 7. The CDR3 is made up of 15 amino acids. CDR3 sequence reads: CASSPLETGGGEQYF. The CDR3 DNA reads as TGTGCCAGCTCACCACTCGAAACAGGGGGCGGCGAGCAGTACTTC.

The chain uses TRBV5-4 and TRBJ1-2; tentatively, D is TRBD1 (5 bases). The length of the CDR3 is 16 residues. V was cut by 6 bases and J by 4 bases, with 22 bases left in between. Germline V gene data show CDR1 as SGHNT and CDR2 as YYREEE (reference sequence). The CDR3 coding sequence is TGTGCCAGCAAACCCAGCCGGGGGGAAGGGCCCTATGGCTACACCTTC. This encodes CASKPSRGEGPYGYTF.

This clone was recorded only once. V and J are TRBV27 and TRBJ1-1; tentative D call: TRBD1 (5 bases). CDR3 length: 16 amino acids. V was pared by 4 bases and J by 1 base, with 16 bases between. The germline V gene has CDR1 MNHEY and CDR2 SMNVEV (reference sequence). The CDR3 DNA sequence: TGTGCCAGCAGTTCCCCCCTCAGGGCCGGGAACACTGAAGCTTTCTTT. Translating gives CASSSPLRAGNTEAFF.

The chain carries TRBV6-6 and TRBJ2-2; 9 positions agree with TRBD1. Germline lookup yields CDR1 MNHNY and CDR2 SVGAGI (reference sequence). V shed 8 bases and J 7 bases; nucleotides not matched to a gene: 8. The CDR3 runs 14 residues. DNA for the CDR3: TGTGCCAGCTGTAGACAGGGGGAGGTCGGGGAGCTGTTTTTT. This sequence encodes CASCRQGEVGELFF.

The chain employs TRBV5-4 and TRBJ2-2; 12 bases line up with TRBD2. The CDR3 loop spans 18 amino acids. Germline CDR1 is SGHNT and CDR2 is YYREEE (reference sequence). Trimming at V came to 4 bases and at J to 5 bases, leaving 12 bases not matched to a gene. As DNA, the CDR3 is TGTGCCAGCAGCCGCTCTAGCGGGAGGGCCTCTAAGACCGGGGAGCTGTTTTTT. It is translated as CASSRSSGRASKTGELFF.

This chain links TRBV18 with TRBJ2-2; 8 positions agree with TRBD2. CDR3 length: 17 residues. The germline V gene encodes CDR1 KGHSH and CDR2 LQKENI. Losses at the gene ends were 6 bases for V and 3 bases for J; bases not matched to a gene: 12. CDR3 nucleotide sequence: TGTGCCAGCTCCTCAACCGTAGCGGGACGGTACACCGGGGAGCTGTTTTTT. It is translated as CASSSTVAGRYTGELFF.

The J gene is TRBJ2-7, the V gene TRBV19; 7 bases agree with TRBD2. This CDR3 is built from 14 residues. Germline-derived CDR1 and CDR2 are LNHDA and SQIVND (reference sequence). The trim removed 7 bases at V and 4 bases at J, leaving 10 bases unmatched. The CDR3 bases are TGTGCCAGTAAGGTGGGGGAGGGTCGGTACGAGCAGTACTTC. Its translation is CASKVGEGRYEQYF.

A remark on this clone: Other DNA sequences of this sample code for an identical CDR3. The chain recombines TRBV30 with TRBJ2-7; TRBD2 is a possible D gene (6 bases). This CDR3 has 14 amino acids. Trimming stripped 2 bases from V and 1 base from J, with 12 bases between. CDR1 is GTSNPN and CDR2 is SVGIG in the germline V gene (reference sequence). Here the CDR3 reads CAWSPGVFSYEQYF. CDR3 coding DNA: TGTGCCTGGAGTCCGGGGGTGTTTTCCTACGAGCAGTACTTC.

The genes are TRBV7-9 and TRBJ2-1; D perhaps matches TRBD2 (6 bases). V was pared by 8 bases and J by 5 bases, with 19 bases between. The CDR3 is 15 amino acids. The germline CDR1 and CDR2 sequences are SEHNR and FQNEAQ (reference sequence). CDR3 amino acids: CASSSGVPGHNEQFF. The CDR3 DNA reads as TGTGCCAGCTCCTCGGGGGTTCCCGGGCACAATGAGCAGTTCTTC.

The chain carries TRBV27 and TRBJ2-3, with TRBD2 matching over 7 bases. Germline loops: CDR1 MNHEY, CDR2 SMNVEV (reference sequence). The CDR3 runs to 14 residues. Losses at the gene ends were 5 bases for V and 4 bases for J; bases not matched to a gene: 6. The CDR3 nucleotides read TGTGCCAGCAGTAAGGGAGGGGTCGCAGATACGCAGTATTTT. It codes for CASSKGGVADTQYF.

The chain employs TRBV2 and TRBJ2-7; 7 nucleotides agree with TRBD2. J lost 4 bases, V lost 6 bases, and 6 bases had no gene match. This CDR3 has 13 amino acids. Germline CDR1 SNHLY, CDR2 FYNNEI. The CDR3 here is CASRSGTTYEQYF. The CDR3 bases are TGTGCCAGCAGGAGCGGGACTACGTACGAGCAGTACTTC.

The rearrangement links TRBV5-5 to TRBJ2-5; 8 bases match TRBD2. CDR1 is SGHKS and CDR2 is YYEKEE in the germline V gene (reference sequence). Trimming removed 4 bases from V and 4 bases from J; junction bases left unmatched: 24. CDR3 length: 20 amino acids. The CDR3 sequence: CASSLEGGSGGRRRRETQYF. The CDR3 nucleotides read TGTGCCAGCAGCCTGGAAGGAGGTTCTGGCGGGAGGAGGAGGCGAGAGACCCAGTACTTC.

The chain combines TRBV27 with TRBJ2-1; 9 bases line up with TRBD2. V was pared by 1 base and J by 7 bases, with 8 bases of the junction left unmatched. This CDR3 region has 16 residues. Germline V CDR1 and CDR2: MNHEY, SMNVEV (reference sequence). CDR3 amino acids: CASSLLRGLAGNEQFF. In nucleotides, the CDR3 is TGTGCCAGCAGTTTATTAAGGGGCCTAGCGGGGAATGAGCAGTTCTTC.

This clone was counted once. V and J are TRBV4-1 and TRBJ2-3; D gene uncertain. Germline CDR1 reads MGHRA; CDR2 reads YSYEKL. The CDR3 runs to 12 residues. V was cut by 4 bases and J by 5 bases, with 7 bases left in between. The CDR3 is CASSRSIDTQYF. CDR3 DNA: TGCGCCAGCAGCCGGAGTATAGATACGCAGTATTTT.

The chain is built from TRBV29-1 and TRBJ2-6, with TRBD1 identical over 9 bases. V lost 3 bases and J lost 0; bases outside the gene matches: 0. The CDR3 length is 15 residues. The V gene's germline CDR1 is SQVTM and CDR2 ANQGSEA. As DNA, the CDR3 is TGCAGCGTTGAGGGACAGGGCTCTGGGGCCAACGTCCTGACTTTC. This gives the protein CSVEGQGSGANVLTF.